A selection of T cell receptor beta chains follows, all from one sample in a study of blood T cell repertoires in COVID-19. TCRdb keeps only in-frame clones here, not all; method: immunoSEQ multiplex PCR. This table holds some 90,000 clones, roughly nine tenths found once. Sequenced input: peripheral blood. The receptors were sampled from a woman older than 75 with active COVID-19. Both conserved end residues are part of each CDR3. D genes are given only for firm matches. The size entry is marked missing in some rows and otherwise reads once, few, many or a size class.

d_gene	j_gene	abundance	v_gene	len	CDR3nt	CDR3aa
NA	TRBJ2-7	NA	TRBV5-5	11	TGTGCCAGCAGCTTGGCATTGGAGCAGTACTTC	CASSLALEQYF
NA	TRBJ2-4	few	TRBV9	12	TGTGCCAGCAGCACAAGAACAGGGCCACAGTACTTC	CASSTRTGPQYF
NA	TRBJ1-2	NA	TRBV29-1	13	TGCAGCGTTTTGCAGGAGGGGTTCTATGGCTACACCTTC	CSVLQEGFYGYTF
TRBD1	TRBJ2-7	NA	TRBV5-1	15	TGCGCCAGCAGCGCCGGGACAGGGGCCCCAGACGAGCAGTACTTC	CASSAGTGAPDEQYF
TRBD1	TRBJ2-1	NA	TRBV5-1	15	TGCGCCAGCCGTTCATCGGGACAGGGCTACAATGAGCAGTTCTTC	CASRSSGQGYNEQFF
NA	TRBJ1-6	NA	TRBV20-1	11	TGCAGTGCTAGGGGCCCCTTCGCCCTCCACTTT	CSARGPFALHF
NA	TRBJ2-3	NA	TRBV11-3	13	TGTGCCAGCAGCACGCAGGGAATAGATACGCAGTATTTT	CASSTQGIDTQYF
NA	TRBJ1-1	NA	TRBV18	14	TGTGCCAGCTCACCAGCCACAGTGAACACTGAAGCTTTCTTT	CASSPATVNTEAFF
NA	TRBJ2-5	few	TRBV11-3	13	TGTGCCAGCAGCCCCGGGACAACAAAGACCCAGTACTTC	CASSPGTTKTQYF
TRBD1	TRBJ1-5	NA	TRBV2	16	TGTGCCAGCAAAAAGTCAGGGGGGTTTAGCAATCAGCCCCAGCATTTT	CASKKSGGFSNQPQHF
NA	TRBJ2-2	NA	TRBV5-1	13	TGCGCCAGCAGACACCTGAACACCGGGGAGCTGTTTTTT	CASRHLNTGELFF
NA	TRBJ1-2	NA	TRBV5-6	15	TGTGCCAGCAGCTTTCCCCGGCCAGACACAGTGGGCTACACCTTC	CASSFPRPDTVGYTF
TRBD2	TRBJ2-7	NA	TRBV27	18	TGTGCCAGCAGTTTAAGAGGACTAGCGGGAGGGCCGGGGTACGAGCAGTACTTC	CASSLRGLAGGPGYEQYF
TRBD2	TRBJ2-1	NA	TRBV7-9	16	TGTGCCAGCAGCCCCCCGGCAGCGGGAAATTACAATGAGCAGTTCTTC	CASSPPAAGNYNEQFF
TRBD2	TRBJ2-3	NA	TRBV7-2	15	TGTGCCAGCAGCTCTAGCGGGACGGCTGGGGATACGCAGTATTTT	CASSSSGTAGDTQYF
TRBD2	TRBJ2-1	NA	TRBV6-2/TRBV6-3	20	TGTGCCAGCAGTTCAATGAGGCACCTGACCGGAGCGGGAGACTTGAATGAGCAGTTCTTC	CASSSMRHLTGAGDLNEQFF
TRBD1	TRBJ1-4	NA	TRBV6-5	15	TGTGCCAGCATCGCCAGGACAGGGGGATATGAAAAACTGTTTTTT	CASIARTGGYEKLFF
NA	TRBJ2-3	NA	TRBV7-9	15	TGTGCCAGCAGCTTAGGAGTGGGAGGCACAGATACGCAGTATTTT	CASSLGVGGTDTQYF
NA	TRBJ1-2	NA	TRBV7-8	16	TGTGCCAGCAGCTTAGAAGTCGGGTTAGCTAACTATGGCTACACCTTC	CASSLEVGLANYGYTF
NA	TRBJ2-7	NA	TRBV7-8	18	TGTGCCAGCAGCTTAGTCGGGATGTTAGGAGGTCCGTCCTACGAGCAGTACTTC	CASSLVGMLGGPSYEQYF
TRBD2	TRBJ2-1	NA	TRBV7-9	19	TGTGCCAGCAGCACTACGCGCCATAGCGGGAGGGCCCTTAAAGATGAGCAGTTCTTC	CASSTTRHSGRALKDEQFF
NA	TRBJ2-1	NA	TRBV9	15	TGTGCCAGCAGCGTAGCGGGAATCCTTTACAATGAGCAGTTCTTC	CASSVAGILYNEQFF
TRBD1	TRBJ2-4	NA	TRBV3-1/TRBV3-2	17	TGTGCCAGCAGCACCCGGGACAGCTTAACCCCCAAAAACATTCAGTACTTC	CASSTRDSLTPKNIQYF
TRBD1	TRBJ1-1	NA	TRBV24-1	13	TGTGCCACCAGTGATCCACAGGGGTTTGAAGCTTTCTTT	CATSDPQGFEAFF
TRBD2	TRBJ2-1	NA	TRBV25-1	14	TGTGCCAGCAGTGAACTAGCGGGATGGAATGAGCAGTTCTTC	CASSELAGWNEQFF
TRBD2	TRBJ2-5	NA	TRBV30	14	TGTGCCTGGAGACTAGCGGGAGGGGGAGAGACCCAGTACTTC	CAWRLAGGGETQYF
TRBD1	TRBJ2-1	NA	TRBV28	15	TGTGCCAGCAGCCTAGGGGGCGCGGCGATCAATGAGCAGTTCTTC	CASSLGGAAINEQFF
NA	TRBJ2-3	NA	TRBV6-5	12	TGTGCCACCCGAGGCTCCACAGATACGCAGTATTTT	CATRGSTDTQYF
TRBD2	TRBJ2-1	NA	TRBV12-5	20	TGTGCTAGTGGTTTCTCCGGCCGTACTAGCGGGAGGGTATCCTACAATGAGCAGTTCTTC	CASGFSGRTSGRVSYNEQFF
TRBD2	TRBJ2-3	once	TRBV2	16	TGTGCCAGCAGTGAGGTGGGGCGGGAGGATCTTGCTACGCAGTATTTT	CASSEVGREDLATQYF
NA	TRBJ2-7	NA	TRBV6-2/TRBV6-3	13	TGTGCCAGCAGTTATGGTATCAGTTTGGAGCAGTACTTC	CASSYGISLEQYF
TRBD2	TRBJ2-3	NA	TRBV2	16	TGTGCCAGCAGTGTAGAGGGAGGGCTAGCTGGAGATACGCAGTATTTT	CASSVEGGLAGDTQYF
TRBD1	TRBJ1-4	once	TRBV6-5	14	TGTGCCAGCATGGGGGACAGGGCGGATGAAAAACTGTTTTTT	CASMGDRADEKLFF
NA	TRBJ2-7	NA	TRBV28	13	TGTGCCAGCAATTCTCCTAGGAGGGTCGAGCAGTACTTC	CASNSPRRVEQYF
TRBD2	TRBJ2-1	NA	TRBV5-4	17	TGTGCCAGCAGCAGCCTCCGTCTAGCGGGAGGTTACAATGAGCAGTTCTTC	CASSSLRLAGGYNEQFF
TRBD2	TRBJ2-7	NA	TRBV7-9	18	TGTGCCAGCAGCTTCCAAGCGGGAGGGCCCTTAAGCTCCTACGAGCAGTACTTC	CASSFQAGGPLSSYEQYF
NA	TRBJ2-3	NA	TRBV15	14	TGTGCCACCAGCAGAGATACTTACACAGATACGCAGTATTTT	CATSRDTYTDTQYF
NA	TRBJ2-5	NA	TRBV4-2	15	TGTGCCAGCAGCCAAGATCCCAGCGGCCAAGAGACCCAGTACTTC	CASSQDPSGQETQYF
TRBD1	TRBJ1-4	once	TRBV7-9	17	TGTGCCAGCAGCTTAGAGTATTCCGGGACAGGGAGTGAAAAACTGTTTTTT	CASSLEYSGTGSEKLFF
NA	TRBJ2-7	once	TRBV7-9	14	TGTGCCAGCAGCTTACGGGAGATGTCGAGTGAGCAGTACTTC	CASSLREMSSEQYF
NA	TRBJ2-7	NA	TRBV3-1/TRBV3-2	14	TGTGCCAGCAGCCGATGGGCTATCGCCTACGAGCAGTACTTC	CASSRWAIAYEQYF